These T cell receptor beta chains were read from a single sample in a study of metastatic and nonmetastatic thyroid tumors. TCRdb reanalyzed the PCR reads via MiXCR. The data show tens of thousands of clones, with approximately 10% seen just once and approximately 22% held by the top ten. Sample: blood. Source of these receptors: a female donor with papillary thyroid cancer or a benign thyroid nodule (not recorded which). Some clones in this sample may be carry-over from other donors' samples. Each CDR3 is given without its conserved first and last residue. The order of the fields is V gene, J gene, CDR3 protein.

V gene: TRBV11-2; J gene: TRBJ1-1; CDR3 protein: ASSFLRDSTEAF
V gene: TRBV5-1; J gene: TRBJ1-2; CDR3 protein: ASSLADRVDGYT
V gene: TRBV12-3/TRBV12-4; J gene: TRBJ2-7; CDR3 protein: ASSFWGNEQY
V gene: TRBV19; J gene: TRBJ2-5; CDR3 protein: ASSRGLVETQY
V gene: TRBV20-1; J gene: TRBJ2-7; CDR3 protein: SASVAGEGYEQY
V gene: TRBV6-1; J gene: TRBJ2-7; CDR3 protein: ASSPPVLAGGYEQY
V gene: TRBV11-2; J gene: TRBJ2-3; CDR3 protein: ASSLRRASGTDTQY
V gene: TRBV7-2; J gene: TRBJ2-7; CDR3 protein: ASSQLAATYEQY
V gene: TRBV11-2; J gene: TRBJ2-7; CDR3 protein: ASSYRDRDLPQY
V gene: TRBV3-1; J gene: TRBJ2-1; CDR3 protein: ASSQARLAGRNEQF
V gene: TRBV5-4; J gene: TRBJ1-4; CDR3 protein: ASSLDGTGGEKLF
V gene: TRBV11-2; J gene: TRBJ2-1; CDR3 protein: AGQELSSYNEQF
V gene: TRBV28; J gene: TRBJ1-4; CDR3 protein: ATCIPGQCEKLF
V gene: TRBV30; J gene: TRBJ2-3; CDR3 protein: ACRTSGREVWYTQY
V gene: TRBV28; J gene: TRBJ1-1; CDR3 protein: ASSYGNTEAF
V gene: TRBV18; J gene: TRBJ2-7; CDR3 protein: ASSASTGGDEQY
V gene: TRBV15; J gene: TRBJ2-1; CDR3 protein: ATSRDASGRAFVEQF
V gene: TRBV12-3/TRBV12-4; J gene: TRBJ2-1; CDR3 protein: ASTSPWMLVDNEQF
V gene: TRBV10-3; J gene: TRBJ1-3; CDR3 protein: AISEGTGASGNTIY
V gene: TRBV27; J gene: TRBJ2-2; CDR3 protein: ASSPNRDPSAGELF
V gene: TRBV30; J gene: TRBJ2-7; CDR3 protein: AWEAGTGLYEQY
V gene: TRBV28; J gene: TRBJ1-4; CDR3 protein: ASSLRGNEKLF
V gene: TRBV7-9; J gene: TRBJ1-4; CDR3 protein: ASSPDSTNEKLF
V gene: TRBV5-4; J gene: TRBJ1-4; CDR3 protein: ASSLQGEKLF
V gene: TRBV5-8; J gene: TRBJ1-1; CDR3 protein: ASSSGQGNTEAF
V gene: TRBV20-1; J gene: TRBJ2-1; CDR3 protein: SASTTPYNNEQF
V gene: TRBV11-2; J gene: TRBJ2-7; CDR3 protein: ASSLIGQISSYEQY
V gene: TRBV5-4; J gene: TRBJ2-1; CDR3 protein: ASSLAPGRASNEQF
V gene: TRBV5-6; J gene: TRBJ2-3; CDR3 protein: ASSLEGPYGGPDTQY
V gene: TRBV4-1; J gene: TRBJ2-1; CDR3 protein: ASSQPWDREQF
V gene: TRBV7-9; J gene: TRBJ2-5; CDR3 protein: ASSLAGGRAFETQY
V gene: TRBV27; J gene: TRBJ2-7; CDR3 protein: ASSLSQDSSYEQY
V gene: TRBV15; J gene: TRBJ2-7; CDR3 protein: ATSRDAGGGEQY
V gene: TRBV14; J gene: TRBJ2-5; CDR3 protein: ASRQGWKVQETQY
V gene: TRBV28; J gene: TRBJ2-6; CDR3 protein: ASTPTEFSSGANVLT
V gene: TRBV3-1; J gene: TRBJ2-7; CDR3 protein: ASSPETSGSYEQY
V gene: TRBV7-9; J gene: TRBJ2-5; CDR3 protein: ASSLVGQGVHQETQY
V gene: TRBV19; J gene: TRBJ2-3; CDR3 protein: ASSIVGGGQDTQY
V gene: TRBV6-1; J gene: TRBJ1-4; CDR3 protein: ASSMGQGSEKLF
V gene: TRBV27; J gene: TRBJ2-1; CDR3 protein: ASSLRAGDSDNEQF
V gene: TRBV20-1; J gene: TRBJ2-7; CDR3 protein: SARDLSISRDQPYEQY
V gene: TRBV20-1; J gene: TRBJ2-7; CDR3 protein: SASGLAAGSYEQY
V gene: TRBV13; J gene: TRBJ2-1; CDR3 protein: ASSDRFGHEQF
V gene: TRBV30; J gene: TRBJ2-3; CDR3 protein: AWSVPGLLGGTDTQY
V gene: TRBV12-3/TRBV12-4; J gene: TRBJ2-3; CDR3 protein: ASSFSVGGIDTQY
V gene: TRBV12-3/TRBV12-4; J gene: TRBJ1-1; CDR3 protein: ASRVGRGFGEAF
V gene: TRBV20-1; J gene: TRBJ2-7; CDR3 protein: SAREGSEQY
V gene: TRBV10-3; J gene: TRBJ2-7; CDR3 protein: AISGKTSGNYEQY
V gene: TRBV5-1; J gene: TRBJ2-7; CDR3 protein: ASSLRDRGYEQY
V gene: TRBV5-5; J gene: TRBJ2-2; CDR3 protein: ASSFVAGAGELF
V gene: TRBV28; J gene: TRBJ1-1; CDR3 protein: ASSLSGPNTEAF
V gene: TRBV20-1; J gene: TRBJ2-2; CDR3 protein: SARSLELDTGELF
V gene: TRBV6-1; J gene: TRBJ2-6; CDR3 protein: ASSTIQGRGGANVLT
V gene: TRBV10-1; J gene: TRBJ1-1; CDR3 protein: ASSESTRGGPEAF
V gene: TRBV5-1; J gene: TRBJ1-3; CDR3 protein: ASSPGQSLSGNTIY
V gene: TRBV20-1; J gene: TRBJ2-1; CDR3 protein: SASEAGGVYNEQF
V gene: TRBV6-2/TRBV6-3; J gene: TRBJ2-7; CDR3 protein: ASSYLAPNSYEQY
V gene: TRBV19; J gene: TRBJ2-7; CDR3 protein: ASIGQTYEQY
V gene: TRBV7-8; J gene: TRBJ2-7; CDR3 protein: ASSPYSGGITYEQY